These 30 T cell receptor beta chains came from one sample sequenced in a study of T-cell reconstitution after alpha-beta-depleted transplantation in children. As it was prepared, the TCRbeta library received unique molecular identifiers. TCRdb re-analysed the PCR reads in MiXCR, keeping a single row per CDR3 protein. The sample carries a few hundred thousand distinct CDR3 sequences, 10% to 15% recorded once. The sample here was PBMCs, taken from the stem cell graft. The receptors here all came from a human donor who donated a stem cell graft to a child with Fanconi anemia.

This clonotype was seen a few times. V and J are TRBV7-9 and TRBJ1-1; 8 positions agree with TRBD1. CDR3 length: 15 residues. Germline lookup yields CDR1 SEHNR and CDR2 FQNEAQ (reference sequence). Trimming removed 7 bases from V and 7 bases from J; junction bases left unmatched: 14. CDR3 in DNA: TGTGCCAGCAACCCAAATCCGACAGGGGAGGGTGAAGCTTTCTTT. Translation: CASNPNPTGEGEAFF.

This clonotype has just a few counts. The DNA of the CDR3 is TGTGCCAGCAGTTTACTGGGAGGTTTGGGACCCCTCCACTTT. It translates to CASSLLGGLGPLHF. The chain has TRBV12-3 or TRBV12-4 and TRBJ1-6, with no clear D. The CDR3 sequence is 14 residues long. V lost 2 bases and J 12 bases, leaving 14 bases between the germline ends.

This clonotype was found a few times. The chain recombines TRBV7-8 with TRBJ2-7; 8 bases line up with TRBD1. Germline assignment: CDR1 SGHVS and CDR2 FQNEAQ. The CDR3 is made up of 14 amino acids. Trimming removed 4 bases from V and 2 bases from J; junction bases left unmatched: 4. The CDR3 here is CASSYGQGPYEQYV. CDR3 nucleotides: TGTGCCAGCAGCTACGGACAGGGACCCTACGAGCAGTACGTC.

This clonotype has at least ten counts. The rearrangement uses TRBV28 and TRBJ2-1, with TRBD1 identical over 7 bases. Germline-derived CDR1 and CDR2 are MDHEN and SYDVKM. After removal of 5 bases from V and 6 bases from J, the junction contained 10 bases not matched to a gene. The CDR3 length is 15 residues. CDR3 region: CASSLQGQYGNEQFF. For the CDR3, the DNA is TGTGCCAGCAGTCTACAGGGGCAGTACGGCAATGAGCAGTTCTTC.

This clonotype was observed many times. The chain employs TRBV10-1 and TRBJ2-2; unclear D gene. This CDR3 comprises 12 residues. Trimming removed 3 bases from V and 7 bases from J, with 6 bases in between. Looked up from germline, CDR1 is WNHNN and CDR2 is SYGVQD (reference sequence). The CDR3 DNA reads as TGCGCCAGCAGTGATTTGATCGGGGAGCTGTTTTTT. Protein product: CASSDLIGELFF.

The rearrangement links TRBV18 to TRBJ1-3, with D possibly matching TRBD1 (6 bases). Germline V gives CDR1 KGHSH, CDR2 LQKENI. The CDR3 consists of 15 residues. V lost 2 bases, J lost 2 bases, and 10 bases lay in between. CDR3 in DNA: TGTGCCAGCTCACCAGGGCCAGGGGCTGGAAACACCATATATTTT. This sequence encodes CASSPGPGAGNTIYF.

In this sample, this clonotype turned up a few times. As DNA, the CDR3 is TGTGCCATCAGTGAGTCTGGATTGAGCTCTGGAAACACCATATATTTT. Translating it yields CAISESGLSSGNTIYF. The J gene is TRBJ1-3, the V gene TRBV10-3; D uncertain. Trimming pared 0 bases from V and 0 bases from J, leaving 9 bases between. The CDR3 contains 16 residues. In germline, CDR1 is ENHRY, CDR2 SYGVKD.

The chain employs TRBV6-1 and TRBJ2-1; 8 bases are a match to TRBD1. Germline lookup yields CDR1 MNHNS and CDR2 SASEGT. With 6 bases clipped from V and 15 bases from J, the junction kept 19 bases outside the gene matches. The CDR3 contains 15 residues. CDR3 nucleotide sequence: TGTGCCAGCAGCAGGACCGGACAGGGCGGCAGTGTATGGTTCTTC. Its translation is CASSRTGQGGSVWFF.

This clonotype came up many times. This CDR3 is CASSLNWGSEAFF. For the CDR3, the DNA is TGTGCCAGCAGTTTAAATTGGGGCTCTGAAGCTTTCTTT. The chain has TRBV27 and TRBJ1-1; a possible D gene is TRBD1 (5 bases). The CDR3 extends over 13 amino acids. Germline CDR1 is MNHEY and CDR2 is SMNVEV (reference sequence). V was pared by 2 bases and J by 6 bases, with 10 bases between.

The chain recombines TRBV5-4 with TRBJ1-6; 8 bases map to TRBD1. Germline V CDR1 and CDR2: SGHNT, YYREEE (reference sequence). Trimming at V came to 5 bases and at J to 7 bases, leaving 11 bases not matched to a gene. This CDR3 comprises 16 residues. The CDR3 DNA is TGTGCCAGCAGTTATGACGACAGGGGCCCAAATTCACCCCTCCACTTT. Translation: CASSYDDRGPNSPLHF.

This clonotype was seen many times. The rearrangement joins TRBV28 to TRBJ2-1, with 7 bases matching TRBD2. V lost 5 bases, J lost 7 bases, and 8 bases stayed unmatched. Germline V gene sequence: CDR1 MDHEN, CDR2 SYDVKM. This CDR3 is 14 amino acids long. The CDR3 DNA reads as TGTGCCAGCAGTCTTCTGCGGGGGTGGAATGAGCAGTTCTTC. Translating it yields CASSLLRGWNEQFF.

In its sample, this clonotype was seen many times. The V and J genes are TRBV7-9 and TRBJ2-2; D unclear. Germline CDR1 is SEHNR and CDR2 is FQNEAQ (reference sequence). Trimming shortened V by 5 bases and J by 6 bases, and 10 bases separated the two germline ends. This CDR3 spans 13 amino acids. CDR3 bases: TGTGCCAGCAGCCCCCACAGCCCCGGGGAGCTGTTTTTT. As protein: CASSPHSPGELFF.

This clonotype was observed many times. V and J are TRBV11-2 and TRBJ2-5; tentatively, D is TRBD1 or TRBD2 (6 bases each). The ends were cut back, 2 bases at V and 7 bases at J, with 14 bases in the middle. Looked up from germline, CDR1 is SGHAT and CDR2 is FQNNGV. This CDR3 is 14 amino acids long. The CDR3 DNA reads as TGTGCCAGCAGCTTAAGTCGGGGGCGCGGGACCCAGTACTTC. The encoded protein is CASSLSRGRGTQYF.

This clonotype was found many times. J is TRBJ2-7 and V is TRBV6-2 or TRBV6-3; D is possibly TRBD1 (6 bases). The ends were cut back, 0 bases at V and 7 bases at J, with 13 bases in the middle. The CDR3 totals 14 residues. Germline CDR1 MNHEY, CDR2 SVGEGT. CDR3 sequence (DNA): TGTGCCAGCAGTTACTCGAGAGGCAGGGGAGAGCAGTACTTC. Its translation is CASSYSRGRGEQYF.

The gene calls are TRBV20-1 and TRBJ1-5; 10 nucleotides agree with TRBD1. With 1 base clipped from V and 3 bases from J, the junction kept 6 bases outside the gene matches. The CDR3 runs 16 residues. Germline lookup yields CDR1 DFQATT and CDR2 SNEGSKA (reference sequence). The CDR3 DNA sequence: TGCAGTGCTAGAGCCCGGGACAGGGGCTTCAATCAGCCCCAGCATTTT. It codes for CSARARDRGFNQPQHF.

The genes are TRBV4-2 and TRBJ2-5; D may be TRBD2 (6 bases). Germline CDR1 reads LGHNA; CDR2 reads YNFKEQ. V was cut by 1 base and J by 1 base, with 16 bases left in between. CDR3 length equals 17 residues. The CDR3 loop is CASSQVVAWRGQETQYF. The CDR3 DNA reads TGTGCCAGCAGCCAAGTAGTCGCGTGGCGGGGCCAAGAGACCCAGTACTTC.

V and J are TRBV5-6 and TRBJ1-6; no definite D call. Trimming shortened V by 2 bases and J by 6 bases, and 6 bases separated the two germline ends. From germline, CDR1 is SGHDT and CDR2 YYEEEE. The length of the CDR3 is 13 residues. This chain's CDR3 is CASSFEVNSPLHF. The CDR3 DNA reads as TGTGCCAGCAGCTTCGAAGTTAATTCACCCCTCCACTTT.

This rearrangement joins TRBV6-6 to TRBJ2-7; tentative D call: TRBD1 (5 bases). Germline V gene data show CDR1 as MNHNY and CDR2 as SVGAGI (reference sequence). Trimming left V 0 bases short and J 5 bases short, with 5 bases between. The CDR3 loop spans 12 amino acids. This CDR3 is CASSYSQDEQYF. CDR3 nucleotides: TGTGCCAGCAGTTACTCACAGGACGAGCAGTACTTC.

The table lists this clonotype with a few counts. The chain links TRBV9 to TRBJ2-3, with 9 bases fitting TRBD1. The CDR3 totals 18 residues. Trimming removed 3 bases from V and 3 bases from J; junction bases left unmatched: 14. From germline, CDR1 is SGDLS and CDR2 YYNGEE. As DNA, the CDR3 is TGTGCCAGCAGCGCCTTAGATACAGGGGGCGCAGGGACAGATACGCAGTATTTT. Its protein product is CASSALDTGGAGTDTQYF.

CDR3 residues: CASSFRGEQYF. Here the CDR3 DNA reads TGTGCCAGCAGTTTCCGCGGGGAGCAGTACTTC. The chain uses TRBV28 and TRBJ2-7, with a possible D match to TRBD2 (5 bases). The length of the CDR3 is 11 residues. Looked up from germline, CDR1 is MDHEN and CDR2 is SYDVKM. V lost 3 bases, J lost 7 bases, and 7 bases lay in between.

This clonotype was detected a few times. V gene TRBV6-6 combines with J gene TRBJ2-7; D is ambiguous. V gave up 0 bases and J gave up 2 bases, with 5 bases separating them. Germline assignment: CDR1 MNHNY and CDR2 SVGAGI (reference sequence). This CDR3 contains 13 residues. The CDR3 loop is CASSYSQAYEQYV. CDR3 coding DNA: TGTGCCAGCAGTTACTCGCAGGCCTACGAGCAGTACGTC.

This clonotype was picked up many times. The chain couples TRBV9 to TRBJ1-1; maybe TRBD1 (6 bases). The CDR3 totals 15 residues. V lost 0 bases to trimming and J lost 4 bases, with 13 bases between them. CDR1 and CDR2 (germline): SGDLS, YYNGEE. The CDR3: CASSVAQGTGTEAFF. For the CDR3, the DNA is TGTGCCAGCAGCGTAGCCCAGGGGACGGGCACTGAAGCTTTCTTT. The variable domain in full, completed from reference TRBV9 and TRBJ1-1, reads DSGVTQTPKHLITATGQRVTLRCSPRSGDLSVYWYQQSLDQGLQFLIQYYNGEERAKGNILERFSAQQFPDLHSELNLSSLELGDSALYFCASSVAQGTGTEAFFGQGTRLTVV.

This clonotype came up many times. The chain couples TRBV12-3 or TRBV12-4 to TRBJ2-1; D remains unclear. The CDR3 has 13 amino acids. V lost 2 bases and J 8 bases, leaving 10 bases between the germline ends. The CDR3 DNA is TGTGCCAGCAGTTTAAATGTCGTCGATGAGCAGTTCTTC. It codes for CASSLNVVDEQFF.

This clonotype was picked up many times. The V and J genes are TRBV10-3 and TRBJ2-1, with TRBD2 as a possible D gene (5 bases). Germline V gene data show CDR1 as ENHRY and CDR2 as SYGVKD. With 0 bases removed from V and 2 bases from J, the gap between germline ends came to 8 bases. This CDR3 spans 15 amino acids. The CDR3 protein is CAISESREPYNEQFF. DNA for the CDR3: TGTGCCATCAGTGAGTCGAGGGAACCCTACAATGAGCAGTTCTTC.

This clonotype has a count of ten or more. This rearrangement joins TRBV6-2 or TRBV6-3 to TRBJ2-2, with D perhaps TRBD1 (6 bases). This CDR3 is 13 amino acids long. V was clipped by 6 bases and J by 6 bases, with 11 bases between them. Per germline, CDR1 MNHEY and CDR2 SVGEGT. The chain's CDR3 is CASSKTGSGELFF. The CDR3, as DNA: TGTGCCAGCAGCAAAACAGGGTCCGGGGAGCTGTTTTTT.

The rearrangement joins TRBV20-1 to TRBJ2-5; TRBD2 aligns across 10 bases. Germline lookup yields CDR1 DFQATT and CDR2 SNEGSKA (reference sequence). The V and J ends lost 1 base and 1 base, in that order; junction bases with no gene match: 3. This CDR3 spans 15 amino acids. The CDR3 coding sequence is TGCAGTGCTAGAGTGGCTAGCGGGGGCCAAGAGACCCAGTACTTC. Translated, it gives CSARVASGGQETQYF.

Many counts were recorded for this clonotype. This rearrangement joins TRBV7-9 to TRBJ2-3, with D unclear. Germline V CDR1 and CDR2: SEHNR, FQNEAQ (reference sequence). CDR3 size: 15 residues. The V gene lost 1 base and the J gene lost 1 base, with 9 bases spanning the gap. This CDR3 reads CASSLELPGTDTQYF. CDR3 DNA: TGTGCCAGCAGCTTAGAGTTACCAGGCACAGATACGCAGTATTTT.

This clonotype was observed at least ten times. The gene calls are TRBV7-2 and TRBJ1-3, with D hard to call. V lost 3 bases and J 7 bases, leaving 10 bases between the germline ends. Germline V gives CDR1 SGHTA, CDR2 FQGNSA. The length of the CDR3 is 13 residues. This CDR3 reads CASSFNERNTIYF. CDR3 DNA sequence: TGTGCCAGCAGCTTTAATGAGAGGAACACCATATATTTT.

At least ten counts were recorded for this clonotype. This rearrangement joins TRBV7-2 to TRBJ2-1, with D perhaps matching TRBD1 (7 bases). Trimming took 3 bases from V and 4 from J, leaving 16 bases between them. The CDR3 is 16 residues long. Germline V gives CDR1 SGHTA, CDR2 FQGNSA. The CDR3 nucleotides are TGTGCCAGCAGCTTCCTATTCCAGGGGGGTTACAATGAGCAGTTCTTC. It specifies CASSFLFQGGYNEQFF. The whole variable domain, filled in from reference TRBV7-2 and TRBJ2-1, reads GAGVSQSPSNKVTEKGKDVELRCDPISGHTALYWYRQSLGQGLEFLIYFQGNSAPDKSGLPSDRFSAERTGGSVSTLTIQRTQQEDSAVYLCASSFLFQGGYNEQFFGPGTRLTVL.

V gene TRBV7-9 combines with J gene TRBJ2-7; D gene uncertain. Trimming left V 1 base short and J 0 bases short, with 7 bases between. This CDR3 has 14 amino acids. Germline lookup yields CDR1 SEHNR and CDR2 FQNEAQ (reference sequence). CDR3 residues: CASSLVRISYEQYF. The CDR3 bases are TGTGCCAGCAGCTTAGTTCGGATCTCCTACGAGCAGTACTTC.